Following are 19 T cell receptor beta chains from one sample sequenced in a study of blood T cell repertoires in COVID-19. Assay: immunoSEQ multiplex PCR; the TCRdb copy retains only in-frame clones and omits some. The data show roughly 100,000 clones, roughly nine tenths seen once. Material for sequencing was peripheral blood. These TCRs come from a woman in her forties or fifties with COVID-19, enrolled during active disease.

This sequence joins TRBV30 and TRBJ1-2; tentative D call: TRBD1 (6 bases). V was shortened by 2 bases and J by 4 bases, with 11 bases between the two germline ends. Germline V gives CDR1 GTSNPN, CDR2 SVGIG (reference sequence). The CDR3 is made up of 13 amino acids. The CDR3 DNA reads TGTGCCTGGAGTTCGGGGGGCCTCTATGGCTACACCTTC. Protein sequence: CAWSSGGLYGYTF.

V is TRBV24-1 and J is TRBJ1-2; weak D call: TRBD1 (5 bases). Germline V gene data show CDR1 as KGHDR and CDR2 as SFDVKD. CDR3 size: 16 residues. V gave up 5 bases and J gave up 3 bases, with 18 bases separating them. The CDR3 sequence: CATSAPDSPPYYGYTF. CDR3 nucleotide sequence: TGTGCCACCAGTGCCCCTGACAGCCCTCCTTACTATGGCTACACCTTC.

Only one count was recorded for this clone. The rearrangement links TRBV7-9 to TRBJ2-5; D unclear. The germline CDR1 and CDR2 sequences are SEHNR and FQNEAQ (reference sequence). Trimming pared 3 bases from V and 2 bases from J, leaving 7 bases between. This CDR3 region has 13 residues. CDR3 coding DNA: TGTGCCAGCAGCTTCTACGGTCAAGAGACCCAGTACTTC. Amino acids: CASSFYGQETQYF.

The chain is built from TRBV4-1 and TRBJ2-5; 10 nucleotides line up with TRBD2. In germline, CDR1 is MGHRA, CDR2 YSYEKL. With V trimmed by 1 base and J by 3 bases, 8 bases remained unmatched. The CDR3 extends over 17 amino acids. The CDR3 spells CASSQGGAGGTKETQYF. Here the CDR3 DNA reads TGCGCCAGCAGCCAAGGAGGAGCGGGGGGGACCAAAGAGACCCAGTACTTC.

The genes are TRBV4-1 and TRBJ1-2; tentative D call: TRBD1 (5 bases). This CDR3 is 14 amino acids long. V lost 0 bases and J 6 bases, leaving 11 bases between the germline ends. Germline values: CDR1 MGHRA, CDR2 YSYEKL. This CDR3 reads CASSQDRGWDGYTF. The CDR3 DNA reads TGCGCCAGCAGCCAAGACCGGGGGTGGGATGGCTACACCTTC.

The chain combines TRBV3-1 (or the pseudogene TRBV3-2) with TRBJ1-1; D not resolved. This CDR3 region has 12 residues. Deletions cut 6 bases from V and 4 bases from J, with 9 bases between. Germline V lookup: CDR1 LGHDT, CDR2 YNNKEL (reference sequence). The CDR3 sequence is CASSRASTEAFF. The CDR3 region has the DNA TGTGCCAGCAGTCGTGCGTCCACTGAAGCTTTCTTT.

The chain combines TRBV3-1 (or the pseudogene TRBV3-2) with TRBJ2-3; D possibly corresponds to TRBD1 (6 bases). This CDR3 is built from 14 residues. V was shortened by 5 bases and J by 9 bases, with 18 bases between the two germline ends. From germline, CDR1 is LGHDT and CDR2 YNNKEL (reference sequence). The DNA of the CDR3 is TGTGCCAGCAGCGGCAGGGGCTATATTCAGACGCAGTATTTT. It is translated as CASSGRGYIQTQYF.

The chain employs TRBV5-1 and TRBJ2-3; no reliable D call. The CDR3 is made up of 14 amino acids. Looked up from germline, CDR1 is SGHRS and CDR2 is YFSETQ. V lost 2 bases and J 4 bases, leaving 11 bases between the germline ends. The CDR3 loop reads CASSLLISPDTQYF. CDR3 DNA sequence: TGCGCCAGCAGCTTATTAATTAGCCCAGATACGCAGTATTTT.

The chain recombines TRBV6-1 with TRBJ1-4; 8 nucleotides agree with TRBD1. The CDR3 runs to 15 residues. Germline CDR1 and CDR2: MNHNS and SASEGT. The V segment lost 2 bases and the J segment 10 bases; nucleotides outside the gene matches: 9. The CDR3 sequence is CASSEYKTGVGKLFF. CDR3 nucleotide sequence: TGTGCCAGCAGTGAATATAAGACAGGGGTAGGAAAACTGTTTTTT.

The V call is TRBV19, the J call TRBJ1-5; D is unclear. Trimming took 6 bases from V and 7 from J, leaving 7 bases between them. The CDR3 runs to 11 residues. Per the germline V gene, CDR1 is LNHDA and CDR2 is SQIVND (reference sequence). CDR3: CASRGGQPQHF. CDR3 bases: TGTGCCAGTAGGGGAGGCCAGCCCCAGCATTTT.

The chain carries TRBV9 and TRBJ2-1; D may be TRBD1 (6 bases). The CDR3 sequence is 16 residues long. The germline V gene encodes CDR1 SGDLS and CDR2 YYNGEE. V was pared by 4 bases and J by 4 bases, with 18 bases between. The chain's CDR3 is CASSQWDGTQYNEQFF. For the CDR3, the DNA is TGTGCCAGCAGCCAATGGGACGGGACACAATACAATGAGCAGTTCTTC.

This clone was observed once. The CDR3: CASSQDAGAGYTF. The CDR3 nucleotides are TGTGCCAGCAGCCAAGATGCGGGGGCAGGCTACACCTTC. The V and J genes are TRBV3-1 (or the pseudogene TRBV3-2) and TRBJ1-2; a weak D match, TRBD1 (6 bases). Germline CDR1 reads LGHDT; CDR2 reads YNNKEL (reference sequence). The V end was cut by 0 bases, the J end by 8 bases, with 10 bases between. There are 13 residues in the CDR3.

J is TRBJ1-2 and V is TRBV28; TRBD1 agrees at 7 bases. The germline V gene has CDR1 MDHEN and CDR2 SYDVKM. CDR3 length: 13 amino acids. The V and J ends lost 2 bases and 5 bases, in that order; junction bases with no gene match: 2. CDR3 sequence reads: CASSLMGQYGYTF. The CDR3 coding sequence is TGTGCCAGCAGTTTAATGGGACAGTATGGCTACACCTTC.

This clone was observed a handful of times. V and J are TRBV6-5 and TRBJ1-1; D uncertain. V dropped 5 bases and J dropped 10 bases, with 14 bases sitting between them. Per germline, CDR1 MNHEY and CDR2 SVGAGI. The CDR3 runs 12 residues. The chain's CDR3 is CASSTQKLAAFF. CDR3 coding DNA: TGTGCCAGCAGTACGCAAAAGCTTGCAGCTTTCTTT.

The count of this clone is one. This chain links TRBV7-2 with TRBJ1-4; tentative D call: TRBD1 (5 bases). V lost 1 base and J lost 8, with 8 bases in between. CDR1 and CDR2 (germline): SGHTA, FQGNSA. CDR3 length: 13 residues. The CDR3 is CASSLEGREKLFF. CDR3 DNA sequence: TGTGCCAGCAGCTTAGAGGGGCGGGAAAAACTGTTTTTT.

This rearrangement joins TRBV24-1 to TRBJ2-1; D is unclear. The CDR3 has 15 residues. V gave up 6 bases and J gave up 1 base, with 12 bases separating them. In germline, CDR1 is KGHDR, CDR2 SFDVKD. CDR3 DNA sequence: TGTGCCACCAGTTCCAGCGACCTATCCTACAATGAGCAGTTCTTC. Translated, it gives CATSSSDLSYNEQFF.

The V and J genes are TRBV5-1 and TRBJ2-7; tentatively, D is TRBD1 (5 bases). Germline assignment: CDR1 SGHRS and CDR2 YFSETQ. This CDR3 comprises 13 residues. V shed 3 bases and J shed 4 bases, with 11 bases lying between them. The chain's CDR3 is CASSSSAGYEQYF. In DNA form, the CDR3 reads TGCGCCAGCAGCTCCTCCGCAGGGTACGAGCAGTACTTC.

This clone has a handful of counts. The rearrangement links TRBV27 to TRBJ1-6; maybe TRBD1 (5 bases). The CDR3 contains 15 residues. Trimming took 5 bases from V and 3 from J, leaving 11 bases between them. The germline V gene encodes CDR1 MNHEY and CDR2 SMNVEV (reference sequence). The CDR3, as DNA: TGTGCCAGCAGTGGCAGGGCATTCTATAATTCACCCCTCCACTTT. Translating gives CASSGRAFYNSPLHF.

The chain recombines TRBV2 with TRBJ2-1; D might be TRBD1 (6 bases). Germline CDR1 SNHLY, CDR2 FYNNEI. V dropped 4 bases and J dropped 4 bases, with 17 bases sitting between them. CDR3 length: 16 residues. The CDR3 DNA reads TGTGCCAGCAGTGCGGGCAGGGGAGTAAAGTACAATGAGCAGTTCTTC. It is translated as CASSAGRGVKYNEQFF.